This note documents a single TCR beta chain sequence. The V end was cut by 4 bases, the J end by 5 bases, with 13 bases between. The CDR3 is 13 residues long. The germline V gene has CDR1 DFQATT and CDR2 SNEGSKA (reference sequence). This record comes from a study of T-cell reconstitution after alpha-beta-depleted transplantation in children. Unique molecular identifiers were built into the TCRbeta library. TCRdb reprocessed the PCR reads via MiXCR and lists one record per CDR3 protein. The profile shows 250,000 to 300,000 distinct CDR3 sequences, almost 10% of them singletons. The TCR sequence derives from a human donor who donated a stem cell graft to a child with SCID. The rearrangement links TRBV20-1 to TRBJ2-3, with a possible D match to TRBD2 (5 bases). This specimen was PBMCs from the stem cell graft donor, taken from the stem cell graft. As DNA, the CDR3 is TGCAGTGCTATGGACGGGGTAATAGATACGCAGTATTTT. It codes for CSAMDGVIDTQYF.